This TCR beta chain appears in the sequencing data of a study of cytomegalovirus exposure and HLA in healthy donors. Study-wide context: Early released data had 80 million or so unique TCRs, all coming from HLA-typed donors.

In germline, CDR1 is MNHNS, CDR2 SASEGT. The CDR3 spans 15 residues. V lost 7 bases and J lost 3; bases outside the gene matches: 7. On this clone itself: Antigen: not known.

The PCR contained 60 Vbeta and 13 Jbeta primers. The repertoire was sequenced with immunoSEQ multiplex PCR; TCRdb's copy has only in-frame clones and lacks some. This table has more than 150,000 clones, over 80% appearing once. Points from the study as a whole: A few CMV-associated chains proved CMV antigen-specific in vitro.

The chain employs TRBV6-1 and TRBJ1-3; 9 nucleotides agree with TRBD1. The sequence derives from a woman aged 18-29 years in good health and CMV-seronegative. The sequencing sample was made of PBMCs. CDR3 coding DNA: TGTGCCAGCACCTCCGGGACAGGGTTTGGAAACACCATATATTTT. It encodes CASTSGTGFGNTIYF.